This T cell receptor (beta chain) derives from a study of blood T cells in healthy people across ages. Donors gave 9 to 10 milliliters of peripheral blood apiece. CDR1 and CDR2 from the germline V gene are MNHNY and SVGAGI (reference sequence). Trimming left V 2 bases short and J 4 bases short, with 9 bases between. The CDR3 is 13 amino acids. The study, taken as a whole, reports: Naive T cell percentage showed a strong correlation with the diversity of TCR beta. Higher diversity and more naive CD4+ cells were features of long-lived donors, compared to aged donors.

About this clonotype itself: The antigen is undetermined.

Combining a sample-barcoded 5' primer with a J-beta primer mix, a second PCR ran for about 7 to 11 cycles. MiXCR, applied by TCRdb to the 5' RACE reads, yields one record per CDR3 protein. The sample carries approximately 800,000 distinct CDR3 sequences, 50% to 65% recorded once. The sample taken for sequencing was blood. The chain carries TRBV6-6 and TRBJ2-7; the D is unclear. The receptor was isolated from a man older than 75 in good health. The CDR3 spells CASSYTQQYEQYF. CDR3 DNA sequence: TGTGCCAGCAGTTACACGCAGCAATACGAGCAGTACTTC.